This TCR beta chain was retrieved from a study of shared clonotypes between healthy human individuals. This clone was seen only once. Its antigen is not identified. The data were produced by immunoSEQ multiplex PCR, yet TCRdb's version contains in-frame clones alone and is incomplete. Among roughly 1.5 million clones listed, approximately 98% were seen once. Study-level findings and limits: The sampled material consisted only of blood, and tissue repertoires are likely to differ.

Germline V gives CDR1 SGHDT, CDR2 YYEEEE. The CDR3 is 13 amino acids. Trimming left V 4 bases short and J 0 bases short, with 8 bases between. The receptor comes from a man aged 25 to 40 in good health. The source material was naive CD4+ T cells sorted from blood. The subset: CD45RA+ positively selected. This rearrangement joins TRBV5-6 to TRBJ2-7, with a weak D call TRBD2 (5 bases). CDR3 DNA sequence: TGTGCCAGCAGCCCCCGGGGCTCCTACGAGCAGTACTTC. It translates to CASSPRGSYEQYF.